One T cell receptor beta chain is described in this entry. Its antigen is as yet unknown. Amplification used 52 TRBV primers and 13 TRBJ primers. Sequencing used immunoSEQ multiplex PCR; TCRdb keeps in-frame clones, though not all of them. The sample has some 20,000 clones, approximately 91% seen once. This entry belongs to a study of regulatory T cells. This CDR3 is 15 amino acids long. The junction had 6 bases not matched to a gene; V was cut back by 3 bases and J by 5 bases. CDR1 is SGHRS, CDR2 YFSETQ, per germline. Notes on the study in general: In CD3G-deficient patients, conventional CD4+ T cells were enriched for hydrophobic CDR3 residues at positions 6 and 7.

Regulatory (CD25-high CD127-low) and conventional (CD25-low CD127-high) CD4+ T cells were sorted separately. The chain carries TRBV5-1 and TRBJ2-5; 11 bases are a match to TRBD2. This clonotype originated in a child under 18 with CD3G deficiency. The sample was conventional CD4+ T cells sorted from blood. The CDR3 loop reads CASSSGLAVGETQYF. CDR3 in DNA: TGCGCCAGCAGCTCGGGACTAGCGGTCGGGGAGACCCAGTACTTC.